This T cell receptor beta chain was profiled in a study of OX40 agonist ivuxolimab in advanced cancers. Overall study context: From about 23 to 85 years was the age range, with a mean of around 57 years, and 70% to 85% were male. Study-wide results and limits: By week 6 at 0.1 to 3.0 mg/kg, blood CD4+ and CD8+ T cells had expanded clonally.

Concerning this clone itself: Its antigen is unknown.

TCRdb keeps only in-frame clones here, not all; method: immunoSEQ multiplex PCR. The sample yields 53,000 or so clones, about 90% seen once. Trimming took 4 bases from V and 4 from J; bases not matched to a gene: 8. Germline assignment: CDR1 SGHRS and CDR2 YFSETQ. This CDR3 is 16 amino acids long. Any history of autoimmune disease or systemic immunosuppression disqualified patients. This TCR came from an adult with an advanced solid tumor such as melanoma, head and neck, liver or kidney cancer. V and J are TRBV5-1 and TRBJ2-1; 10 nucleotides match TRBD2. Sequences were derived from CD4+ or CD8+ T cells sorted from blood, sampled in a trial of the OX40 agonist ivuxolimab. In nucleotides, the CDR3 is TGCGCCAGCAGCCTAAACCCACTAGCGGGGTACAATGAGCAGTTCTTC. It codes for CASSLNPLAGYNEQFF.